This TCR beta chain was identified during a study of OX40 agonist ivuxolimab in advanced cancers. About the investigation overall: Ivuxolimab, which targeted the costimulatory receptor OX40 (CD134), was an agonistic, fully human IgG2 monoclonal antibody. Intravenous ivuxolimab was administered to patients every 2 weeks at six dose levels: 0.01, 0.1, 0.3, 1.5, 3 and 10 mg/kg. Of the approximately 54 dose-escalation patients, hepatocellular carcinoma was present in about 20, melanoma in some 15, renal cell carcinoma in 9 and head and neck cancer in 9. Partial responses occurred in three dose-escalation patients: two with cutaneous melanoma and one with hepatocellular carcinoma. The paper covers the monotherapy dose-escalation part of the phase I ivuxolimab trial, which included N ≈ 50 patients. Patients were allowed to have had prior anti-PD-1, anti-PD-L1 or anti-CTLA-4 therapy, and 40% to 45% of the dose-escalation patients had previously received checkpoint inhibitors. The point of sequencing TCRbeta in the periphery was to test whether ivuxolimab changed TCR sequence diversity and drove clonal T-cell expansion. The dose-escalation cohort was 80% to 90% male with a mean age of about 60 years, ranging from roughly 23 to 80.

General findings and caveats noted by the study authors: The antigen specificity of the clonally expanded peripheral T cells was not determined. Low levels of normalized T-cell clonal expansion were also seen in some nonresponding patients. After ivuxolimab, CD8+ T cells had more expanded clones than CD4+ T cells on average. In the 0.1-3.0 mg/kg groups, partial responders had among the lowest normalized peripheral clonal expansion, particularly in CD8+ T cells. At doses from 0.1 to 3.0 mg/kg, clonal expansion was seen in both CD4+ and CD8+ blood T cells between baseline and week 6.

V loses 2 bases of germline sequence and J loses 7 bases, and the interval between the two ends is 3 bases. Spanning cysteine to phenylalanine, the CDR3 consists of 12 amino acids. Of the read, only the CDR3 DNA is kept; its 36 bases are in frame from base 1. The germline V gene (reference sequence) provides CDR1 MNHEY and CDR2 SMNVEV. Patients with a history of autoimmune disease or receiving systemic immunosuppression were excluded from the trial. In every dose cohort, peripheral blood was drawn for TCR sequencing at baseline, cycle 4 day 1, and cycle 7 day 1. The samples were taken from a phase I, first-in-human, multicenter, open-label dose-escalation trial of ivuxolimab. Adults with locally advanced or metastatic melanoma, renal cell, hepatocellular, or head and neck squamous cell carcinoma were enrolled in the trial. Before TCR sequencing, CD4+ T cells and CD8+ T cells were sorted from peripheral blood as separate populations.

Genomic DNA was isolated from the sorted cells so that the TCRbeta CDR3 region could be sequenced. The immunoSEQ Assay was used to sequence the TCRbeta CDR3 regions. TCRdb took over this immuneACCESS table, retaining in-frame rearrangements with V and J assigned. Such tables are incomplete; in checked studies, under half of the missing clones stem from an unresolved V gene, and the remainder is unexplained. In all, the sample holds just over 35,000 clones, and over 60% of those were seen once. About 24% of the sample goes to the ten largest clones. Notes on this clone: What this receptor recognizes is not known. Base-call qualities are not available, and no considerably larger clone is one nucleotide away.

This sequence originates from an adult with an advanced solid tumor such as melanoma, head and neck, liver or kidney cancer. The sequence joins TRBV27 to TRBJ1-6; the D gene lacks a confident call. Sample: CD4+ or CD8+ T cells sorted from blood, taken in a trial of the OX40 agonist ivuxolimab. The nucleotides read TGTGCCAGCAGTTTACAGAATTCACCCCTCCACTTT. This codes for CASSLQNSPLHF.